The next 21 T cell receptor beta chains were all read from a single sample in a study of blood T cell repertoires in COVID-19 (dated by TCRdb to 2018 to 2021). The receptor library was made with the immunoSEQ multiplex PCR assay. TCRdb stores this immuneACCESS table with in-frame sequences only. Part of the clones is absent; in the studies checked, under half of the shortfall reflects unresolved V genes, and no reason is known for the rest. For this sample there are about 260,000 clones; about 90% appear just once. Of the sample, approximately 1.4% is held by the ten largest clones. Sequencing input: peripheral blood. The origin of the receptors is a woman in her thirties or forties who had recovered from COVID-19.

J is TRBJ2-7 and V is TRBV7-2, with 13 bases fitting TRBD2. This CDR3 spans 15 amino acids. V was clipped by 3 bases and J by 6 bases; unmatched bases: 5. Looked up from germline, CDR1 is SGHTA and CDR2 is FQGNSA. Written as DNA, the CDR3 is TGTGCCAGCAGCTTCTCACTAGCGGGGGGGATCGAGCAGTACTTC. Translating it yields CASSFSLAGGIEQYF.

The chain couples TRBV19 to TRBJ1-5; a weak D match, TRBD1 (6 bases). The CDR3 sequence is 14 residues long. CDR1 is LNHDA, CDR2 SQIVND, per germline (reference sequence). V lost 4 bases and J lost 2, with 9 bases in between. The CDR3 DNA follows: TGTGCCAGTAGTAGGGGGCCGGGCAATCAGCCCCAGCATTTT. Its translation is CASSRGPGNQPQHF.

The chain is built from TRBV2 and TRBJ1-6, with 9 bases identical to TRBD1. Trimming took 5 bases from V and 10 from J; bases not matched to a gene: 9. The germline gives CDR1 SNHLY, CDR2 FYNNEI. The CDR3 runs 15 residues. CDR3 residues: CASSTSGTGNSPLHF. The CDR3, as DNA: TGTGCCAGCAGTACCTCCGGGACAGGGAACTCACCCCTCCACTTT. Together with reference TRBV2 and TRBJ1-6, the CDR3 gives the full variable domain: EPEVTQTPSHQVTQMGQEVILRCVPISNHLYFYWYRQILGQKVEFLVSFYNNEISEKSEIFDDQFSVERPDGSNFTLKIRSTKLEDSAMYFCASSTSGTGNSPLHFGNGTRLTVT.

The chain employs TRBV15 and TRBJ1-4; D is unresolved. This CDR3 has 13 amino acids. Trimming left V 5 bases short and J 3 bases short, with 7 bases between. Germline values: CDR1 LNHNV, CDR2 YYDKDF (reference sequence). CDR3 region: CATSRTPNEKLFF. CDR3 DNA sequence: TGTGCCACCAGCCGAACTCCTAATGAAAAACTGTTTTTT.

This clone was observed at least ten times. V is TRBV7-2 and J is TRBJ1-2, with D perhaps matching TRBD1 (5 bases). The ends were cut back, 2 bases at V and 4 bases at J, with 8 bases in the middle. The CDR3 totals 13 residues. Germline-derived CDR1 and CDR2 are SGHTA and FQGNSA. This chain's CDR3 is CASSLLTAYGYTF. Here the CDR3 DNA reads TGTGCCAGCAGCTTACTGACAGCCTATGGCTACACCTTC.

The CDR3 region is CASSGDRGGFSEKLFF. CDR3 nucleotide sequence: TGTGCCAGCAGCGGGGACAGGGGAGGTTTCAGTGAAAAACTGTTTTTT. J is TRBJ1-4 and V is TRBV27, with TRBD1 identical over 10 bases. Germline CDR1 MNHEY, CDR2 SMNVEV (reference sequence). This CDR3 region has 16 residues. V lost 6 bases to trimming and J lost 7 bases; unmatched junction nucleotides: 11.

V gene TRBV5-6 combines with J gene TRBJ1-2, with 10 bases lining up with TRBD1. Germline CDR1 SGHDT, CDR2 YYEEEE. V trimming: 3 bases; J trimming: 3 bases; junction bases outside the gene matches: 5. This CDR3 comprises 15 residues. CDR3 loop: CASSYPGTGDYGYTF. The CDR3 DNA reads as TGTGCCAGCAGCTACCCCGGGACAGGGGACTATGGCTACACCTTC.

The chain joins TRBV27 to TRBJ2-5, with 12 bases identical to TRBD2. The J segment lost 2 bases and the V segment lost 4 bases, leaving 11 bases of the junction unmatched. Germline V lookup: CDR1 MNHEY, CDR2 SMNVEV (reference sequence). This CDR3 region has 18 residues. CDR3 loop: CASSSRLAGALEQETQYF. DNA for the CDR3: TGTGCCAGCAGTTCTCGACTAGCGGGGGCCTTAGAACAAGAGACCCAGTACTTC.

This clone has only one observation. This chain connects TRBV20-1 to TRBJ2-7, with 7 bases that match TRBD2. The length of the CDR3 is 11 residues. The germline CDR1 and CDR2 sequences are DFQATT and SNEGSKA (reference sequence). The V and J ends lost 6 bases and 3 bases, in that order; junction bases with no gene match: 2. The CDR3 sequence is CSARGDYEQYF. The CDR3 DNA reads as TGCAGTGCCCGGGGGGACTACGAGCAGTACTTC.

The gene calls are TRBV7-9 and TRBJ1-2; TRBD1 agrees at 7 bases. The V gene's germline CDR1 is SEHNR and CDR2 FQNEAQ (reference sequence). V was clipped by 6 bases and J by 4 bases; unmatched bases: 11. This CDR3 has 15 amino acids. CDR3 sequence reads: CASRPTGSPLYGYTF. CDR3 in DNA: TGTGCCAGCAGACCGACAGGGTCACCCCTCTATGGCTACACCTTC.

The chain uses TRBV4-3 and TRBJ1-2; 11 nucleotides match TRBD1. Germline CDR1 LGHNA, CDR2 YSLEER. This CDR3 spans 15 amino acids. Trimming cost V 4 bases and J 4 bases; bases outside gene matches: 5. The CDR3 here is CASSRTDRGPYGYTF. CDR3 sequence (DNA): TGCGCCAGCAGCCGTACGGACAGGGGGCCCTATGGCTACACCTTC.

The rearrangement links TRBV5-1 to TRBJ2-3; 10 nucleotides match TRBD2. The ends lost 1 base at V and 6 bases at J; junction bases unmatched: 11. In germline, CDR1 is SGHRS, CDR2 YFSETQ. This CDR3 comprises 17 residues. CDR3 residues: CASSLKISGGSPDTQYF. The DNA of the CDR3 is TGCGCCAGCAGCTTGAAGATTAGCGGGGGGTCCCCCGATACGCAGTATTTT.

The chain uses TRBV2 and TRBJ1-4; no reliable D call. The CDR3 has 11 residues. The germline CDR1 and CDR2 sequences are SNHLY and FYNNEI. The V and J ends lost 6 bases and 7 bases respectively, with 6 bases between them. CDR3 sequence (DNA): TGTGCCAGCAGGGCGGTTGAAAAACTGTTTTTT. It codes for CASRAVEKLFF.

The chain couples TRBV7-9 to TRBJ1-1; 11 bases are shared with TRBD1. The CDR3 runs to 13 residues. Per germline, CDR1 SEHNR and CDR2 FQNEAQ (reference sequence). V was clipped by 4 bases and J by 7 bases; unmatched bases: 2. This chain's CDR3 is CASSWTGGGEAFF. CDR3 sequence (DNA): TGTGCCAGCAGCTGGACAGGGGGCGGTGAAGCTTTCTTT.

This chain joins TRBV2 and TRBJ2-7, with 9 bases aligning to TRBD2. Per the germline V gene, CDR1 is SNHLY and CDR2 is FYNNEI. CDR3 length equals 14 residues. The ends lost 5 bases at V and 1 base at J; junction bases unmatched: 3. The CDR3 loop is CASSSSGVSYEQYF. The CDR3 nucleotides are TGTGCCAGCAGTTCTAGCGGGGTTTCCTACGAGCAGTACTTC.

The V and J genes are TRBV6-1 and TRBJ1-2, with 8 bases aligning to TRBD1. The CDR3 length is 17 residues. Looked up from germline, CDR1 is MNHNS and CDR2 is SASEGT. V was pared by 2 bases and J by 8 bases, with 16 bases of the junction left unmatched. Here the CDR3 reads CASSEPPQIQGARGYTF. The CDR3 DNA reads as TGTGCCAGCAGTGAACCCCCACAGATCCAGGGGGCGAGGGGCTACACCTTC.

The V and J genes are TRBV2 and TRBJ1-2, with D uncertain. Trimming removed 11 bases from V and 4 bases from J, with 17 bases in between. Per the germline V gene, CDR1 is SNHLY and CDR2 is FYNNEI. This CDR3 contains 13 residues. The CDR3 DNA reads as TGTGCCTACTCCGGCGAGGTGAGCTATGGCTACACCTTC. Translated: CAYSGEVSYGYTF.

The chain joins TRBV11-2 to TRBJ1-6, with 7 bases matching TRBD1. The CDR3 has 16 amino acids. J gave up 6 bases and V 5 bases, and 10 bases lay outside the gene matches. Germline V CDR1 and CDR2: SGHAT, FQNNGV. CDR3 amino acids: CASSRGQGGFNSPLHF. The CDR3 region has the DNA TGTGCCAGCAGCCGCGGGCAGGGGGGCTTTAATTCACCCCTCCACTTT.

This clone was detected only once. CDR3 sequence reads: CASGTGEVTEAFF. CDR3 nucleotide sequence: TGTGCCAGCGGGACAGGGGAAGTCACTGAAGCTTTCTTT. This rearrangement joins TRBV27 to TRBJ1-1; 10 nucleotides line up with TRBD1. Looked up from germline, CDR1 is MNHEY and CDR2 is SMNVEV (reference sequence). V lost 8 bases to trimming and J lost 4 bases; unmatched junction nucleotides: 4. CDR3 length: 13 residues.

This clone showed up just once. As DNA, the CDR3 is TGTGCCAGCAGCACGGACAGGGGGGACAGGACTGAAGCTTTCTTT. Translated, it gives CASSTDRGDRTEAFF. The V and J genes are TRBV9 and TRBJ1-1, with TRBD1 identical over 10 bases. The CDR3 spans 15 residues. With 4 bases clipped from V and 5 bases from J, the junction kept 8 bases outside the gene matches. CDR1 and CDR2 (germline): SGDLS, YYNGEE.

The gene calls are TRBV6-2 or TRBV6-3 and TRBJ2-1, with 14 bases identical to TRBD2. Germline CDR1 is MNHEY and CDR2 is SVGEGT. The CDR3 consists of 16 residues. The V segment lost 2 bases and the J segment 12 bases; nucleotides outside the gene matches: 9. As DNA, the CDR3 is TGTGCCAGCAGTTACCCGACTAGCGGGGGGGCAAGGCGGCAGTTCTTC. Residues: CASSYPTSGGARRQFF.